This TCR beta chain was captured by sequencing in a study of T cell repertoires in cytomegalovirus infection. This CDR3 has 15 residues. V was clipped by 5 bases and J by 8 bases; unmatched bases: 11. CDR1 and CDR2 from the germline V gene are SGHAT and FQNNGV. This clonotype came up a few times. Its specificity is unknown. Study conclusions and caveats: HLA-C-restricted CMV-specific TCR beta clonotypes were dominant in the ex vivo response.

TCRdb re-analysed the reads in MiXCR, keeping a single row per CDR3 protein. The profile shows around 290,000 distinct CDR3 sequences, 20% to 30% of them singletons. This receptor was taken from a human donor in good health (CMV status not recorded). Some clones in this sample may be carry-over from other donors' samples. Input material: PBMCs. The chain is built from TRBV11-2 and TRBJ2-1; 8 bases line up with TRBD2. Written as DNA, the CDR3 is TGTGCCAGCAGCCGCGCCCGGGGGGGGTGGGATGAGCAGTTCTTC. Translation gives CASSRARGGWDEQFF.